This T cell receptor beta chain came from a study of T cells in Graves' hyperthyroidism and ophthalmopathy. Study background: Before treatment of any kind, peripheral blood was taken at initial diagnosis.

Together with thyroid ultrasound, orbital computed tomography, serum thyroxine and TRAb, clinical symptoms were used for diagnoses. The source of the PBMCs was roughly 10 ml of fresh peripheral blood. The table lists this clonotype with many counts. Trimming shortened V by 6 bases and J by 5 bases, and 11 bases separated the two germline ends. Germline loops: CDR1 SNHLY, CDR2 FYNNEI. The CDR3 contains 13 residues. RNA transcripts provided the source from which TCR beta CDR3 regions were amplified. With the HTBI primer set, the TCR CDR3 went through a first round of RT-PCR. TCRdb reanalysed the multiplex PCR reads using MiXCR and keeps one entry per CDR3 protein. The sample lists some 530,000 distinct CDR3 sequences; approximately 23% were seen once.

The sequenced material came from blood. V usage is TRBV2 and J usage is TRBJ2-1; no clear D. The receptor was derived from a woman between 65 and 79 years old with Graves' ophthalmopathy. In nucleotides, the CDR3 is TGTGCCAGCAGGGGCGGAGTTAACAATGAGCAGTTCTTC. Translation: CASRGGVNNEQFF.